This TCR beta chain derives from a study of response to subunit inactivated influenza vaccine listed by TCRdb under 2018. Context from the whole study: To follow how T cells responded to a trivalent subunit inactivated influenza vaccine, the researchers relied on deep quantitative profiling of the T cell receptor repertoire.

Turning to this clonotype: This clone's antigen is unknown. No base quality information exists; no much larger clone differs at one position.

Libraries came from RT-PCR. TCRdb lists the instrument as Illumina HiSeq 2500. TCRdb trimmed public reads at Q25 via fastp, called clones via MiXCR and kept in-frame beta chains. Each entry merges the rows of one CDR3 protein and shows their most common DNA and genes. The sample contains about 480,000 distinct CDR3 sequences, under 15% of them found a single time. About an eighth of the sample rests with the top ten. Overall study results and their limits: According to the authors, only a limited number of new T cells may be recruited by each seasonal influenza vaccination.

In light of the paper, this sample's time point label describes: 45 to 55 days after influenza vaccine administration. Sample: PBMCs from blood, taken 40 to 50 days after vaccination. This receptor was identified in a man over 45 who received an inactivated influenza vaccine. Donor details come from another sample of the same person, matched by shared clones.

The sequenced DNA: TGTGCCACCAGTGATCGTTCCTCTCAAGAGACCCAGTACTTC. It codes for CATSDRSSQETQYF. The chain links TRBV24-1 with TRBJ2-5, with the D segment identity uncertain. The CDR3 runs 14 amino acids, cysteine and phenylalanine included. This entry keeps only the CDR3 DNA: 42 bases, framed from base 1. CDR1 KGHDR and CDR2 SFDVKD were looked up in the germline V gene. A distance of 9 bases separates the germline ends of V and J, which lose 3 bases and 2 bases respectively.